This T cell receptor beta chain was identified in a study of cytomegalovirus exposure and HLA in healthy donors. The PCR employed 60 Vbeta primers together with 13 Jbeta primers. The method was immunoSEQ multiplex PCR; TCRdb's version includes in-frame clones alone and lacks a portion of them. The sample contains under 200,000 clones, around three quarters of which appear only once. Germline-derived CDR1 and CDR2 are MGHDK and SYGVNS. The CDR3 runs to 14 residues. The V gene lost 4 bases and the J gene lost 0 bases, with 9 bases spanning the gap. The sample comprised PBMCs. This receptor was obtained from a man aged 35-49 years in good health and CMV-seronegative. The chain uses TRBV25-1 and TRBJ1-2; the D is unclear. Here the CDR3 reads CASSGGGTNYGYTF. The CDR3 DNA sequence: TGTGCCAGCAGTGGAGGAGGGACTAACTATGGCTACACCTTC.